Below are 11 T cell receptor beta chains sequenced from a single sample in a study of T-cell reconstitution after alpha-beta-depleted transplantation in children. This sample's TCRbeta library carried unique molecular identifier barcodes. TCRdb called the PCR reads again in MiXCR, with one record for every CDR3 protein. Of 360,000 or so distinct CDR3 sequences detected, about 20% appear once; the ten largest clones hold around 4%. Sample: PBMCs from the stem cell graft donor, taken from the stem cell graft. These receptor sequences come from a human donor who donated a stem cell graft to a child with acute myeloid leukemia.

In its sample, this clonotype was seen a few times. This sequence joins TRBV6-5 and TRBJ2-7; D is possibly TRBD2 (6 bases). This CDR3 has 15 residues. CDR1 MNHEY and CDR2 SVGAGI come from the germline V gene. V was trimmed by 0 bases and J by 5 bases, leaving 14 bases between them. CDR3 region: CASSYSPGVYHEQYF. As DNA, the CDR3 is TGTGCCAGCAGTTACTCCCCGGGAGTCTATCACGAGCAGTACTTC.

This chain connects TRBV28 to TRBJ2-2; D unclear. Germline V gives CDR1 MDHEN, CDR2 SYDVKM. Trimming shortened V by 1 base and J by 7 bases, and 10 bases separated the two germline ends. CDR3 length: 14 residues. DNA for the CDR3: TGTGCCAGCAGTTTATCTGGCGTTCACGGGGAGCTGTTTTTT. Translated, it gives CASSLSGVHGELFF.

This clonotype was detected a few times. The J gene is TRBJ2-1, the V gene TRBV3-1; tentatively, D is TRBD1 (5 bases). V was pared by 5 bases and J by 8 bases, with 25 bases between. The length of the CDR3 is 17 residues. Germline assignment: CDR1 LGHDT and CDR2 YNNKEL (reference sequence). As DNA, the CDR3 is TGTGCCAGCAGCAAAGGGTCAGAGGACAAGAGGTGGGATGAGCAGTTCTTC. It specifies CASSKGSEDKRWDEQFF.

The chain's CDR3 is CAISEGQGTGTEAFF. CDR3 nucleotides: TGTGCCATCAGTGAGGGACAGGGGACCGGCACTGAAGCTTTCTTT. V gene TRBV10-3 combines with J gene TRBJ1-1; 9 bases agree with TRBD1. Germline V gene data show CDR1 as ENHRY and CDR2 as SYGVKD. Losses at the gene ends were 2 bases for V and 4 bases for J; bases not matched to a gene: 5. The CDR3 contains 15 residues.

The chain employs TRBV6-1 and TRBJ1-4, with 7 positions matching TRBD1. Per germline, CDR1 MNHNS and CDR2 SASEGT. The CDR3 has 15 residues. The J segment lost 0 bases and the V segment lost 6 bases, leaving 4 bases of the junction unmatched. For the CDR3, the DNA is TGTGCCAGCAGGGGGACAGATGCAACTAATGAAAAACTGTTTTTT. Translation: CASRGTDATNEKLFF.

This clonotype was counted a few times. V gene TRBV12-3 or TRBV12-4 combines with J gene TRBJ2-5, with D unresolved. The length of the CDR3 is 16 residues. Deletions cut 5 bases from V and 4 bases from J, with 20 bases between. The CDR3 protein is CASSPHGAPVGETQYF. The CDR3 nucleotides read TGTGCCAGCAGTCCCCATGGAGCCCCGGTCGGAGAGACCCAGTACTTC.

The chain has TRBV27 and TRBJ2-1; perhaps TRBD1 as D (5 bases). CDR1 is MNHEY and CDR2 is SMNVEV in the germline V gene (reference sequence). Trimming took 9 bases from V and 0 from J, leaving 18 bases between them. The CDR3 is 16 amino acids. DNA for the CDR3: TGTGCCAGTGTCGACTCGCCGACAGACTCCTACAATGAGCAGTTCTTC. Translation gives CASVDSPTDSYNEQFF.

The table lists this clonotype with many counts. The gene calls are TRBV20-1 and TRBJ1-1; D remains unclear. The germline gives CDR1 DFQATT, CDR2 SNEGSKA (reference sequence). The CDR3 contains 13 residues. Trimming shortened V by 8 bases and J by 0 bases, and 13 bases separated the two germline ends. This CDR3 is CSTGPGMNTEAFF. In DNA, the CDR3 is TGCAGTACCGGCCCGGGGATGAACACTGAAGCTTTCTTT.

This CDR3 reads CASSFAKGTNYNEQFF. The DNA for the CDR3 is TGTGCCAGCAGCTTCGCGAAAGGGACTAATTACAATGAGCAGTTCTTC. The chain is built from TRBV13 and TRBJ2-1, with 7 bases lining up with TRBD2. The CDR3 sequence is 16 residues long. Germline V lookup: CDR1 PRHDT, CDR2 FYEKMQ (reference sequence). J lost 4 bases, V lost 3 bases, and 9 bases had no gene match.

The CDR3, as DNA: TGCAGTGCCATACAGGGGGCTAGGAACACTGAAGCTTTCTTT. Translated, it gives CSAIQGARNTEAFF. V gene TRBV20-1 combines with J gene TRBJ1-1; TRBD1 matches at 9 bases. This CDR3 comprises 14 residues. Germline values: CDR1 DFQATT, CDR2 SNEGSKA (reference sequence). The V and J ends lost 6 bases and 1 base, in that order; junction bases with no gene match: 6.

This clonotype was counted at least ten times. This chain links TRBV24-1 with TRBJ2-5; tentatively, D is TRBD1 (5 bases). This CDR3 contains 14 residues. V lost 4 bases, J lost 5 bases, and 13 bases lay in between. The germline V gene encodes CDR1 KGHDR and CDR2 SFDVKD. Here the CDR3 DNA reads TGTGCCACCAGTGAGGGCAGGGTCACGGAGACCCAGTACTTC. Translated: CATSEGRVTETQYF.